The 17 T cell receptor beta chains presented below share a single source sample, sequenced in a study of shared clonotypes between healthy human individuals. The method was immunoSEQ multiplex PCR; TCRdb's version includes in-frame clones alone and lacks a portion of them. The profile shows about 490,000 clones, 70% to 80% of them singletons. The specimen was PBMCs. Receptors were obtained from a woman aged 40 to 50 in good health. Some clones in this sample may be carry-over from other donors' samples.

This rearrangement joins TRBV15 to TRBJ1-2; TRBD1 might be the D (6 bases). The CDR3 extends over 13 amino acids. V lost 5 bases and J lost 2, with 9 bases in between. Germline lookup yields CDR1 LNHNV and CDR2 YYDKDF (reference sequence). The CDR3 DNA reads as TGTGCCACCAGCCGCGACAGGAACTATGGCTACACCTTC. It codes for CATSRDRNYGYTF.

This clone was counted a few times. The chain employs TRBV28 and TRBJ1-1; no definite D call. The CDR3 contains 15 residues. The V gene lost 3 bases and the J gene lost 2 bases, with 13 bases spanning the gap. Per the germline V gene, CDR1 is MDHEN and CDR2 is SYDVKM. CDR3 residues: CASSFGVWRNTEAFF. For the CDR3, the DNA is TGTGCCAGCAGTTTTGGTGTGTGGAGAAACACTGAAGCTTTCTTT.

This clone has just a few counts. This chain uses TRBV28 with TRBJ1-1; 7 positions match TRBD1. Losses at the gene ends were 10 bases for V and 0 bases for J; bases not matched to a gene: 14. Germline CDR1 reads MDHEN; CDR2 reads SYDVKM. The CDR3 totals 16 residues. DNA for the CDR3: TGTGCCATCCTAGATACCTCCGGGACAGTGAACACTGAAGCTTTCTTT. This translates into CAILDTSGTVNTEAFF.

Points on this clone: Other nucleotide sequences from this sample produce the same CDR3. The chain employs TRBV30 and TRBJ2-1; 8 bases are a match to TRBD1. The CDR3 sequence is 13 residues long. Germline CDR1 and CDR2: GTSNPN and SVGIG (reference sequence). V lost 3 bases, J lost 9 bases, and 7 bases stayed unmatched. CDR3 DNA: TGTGCCTGGAGCAGGCAGGGGGCCGGTGAGCAGTTCTTC. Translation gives CAWSRQGAGEQFF. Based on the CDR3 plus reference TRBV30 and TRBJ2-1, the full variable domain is SQTIHQWPATLVQPVGSPLSLECTVEGTSNPNLYWYRQAAGRGLQLLFYSVGIGQISSEVPQNLSASRPQDRQFILSSKKLLLSDSGFYLCAWSRQGAGEQFFGPGTRLTVL.

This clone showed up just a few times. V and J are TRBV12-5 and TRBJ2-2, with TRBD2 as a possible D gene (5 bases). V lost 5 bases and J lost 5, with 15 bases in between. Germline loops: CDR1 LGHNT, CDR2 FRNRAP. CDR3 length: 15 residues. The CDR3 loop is CASGQSRGGTGELFF. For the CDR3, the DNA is TGTGCTAGTGGTCAATCTCGTGGCGGGACCGGGGAGCTGTTTTTT.

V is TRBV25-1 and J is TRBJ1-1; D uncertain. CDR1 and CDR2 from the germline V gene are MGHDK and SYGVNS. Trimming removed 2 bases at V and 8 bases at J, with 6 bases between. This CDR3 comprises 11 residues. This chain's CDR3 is CASSEKGEAFF. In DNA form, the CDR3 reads TGTGCCAGCAGTGAAAAAGGCGAAGCTTTCTTT. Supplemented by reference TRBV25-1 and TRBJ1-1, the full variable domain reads EADIYQTPRYLVIGTGKKITLECSQTMGHDKMYWYQQDPGMELHLIHYSYGVNSTEKGDLSSESTVSRIRTEHFPLTLESARPSHTSQYLCASSEKGEAFFGQGTRLTVV.

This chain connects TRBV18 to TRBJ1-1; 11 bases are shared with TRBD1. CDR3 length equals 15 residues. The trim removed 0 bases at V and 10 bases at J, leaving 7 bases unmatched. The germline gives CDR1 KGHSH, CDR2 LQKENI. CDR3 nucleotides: TGTGCCAGCTCACCACCGGTGGGGGACAGGGGGATAGCTTTCTTT. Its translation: CASSPPVGDRGIAFF. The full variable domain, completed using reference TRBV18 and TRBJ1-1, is NAGVMQNPRHLVRRRGQEARLRCSPMKGHSHVYWYRQLPEEGLKFMVYLQKENIIDESGMPKERFSAEFPKEGPSILRIQQVVRGDSAAYFCASSPPVGDRGIAFFGQGTRLTVV.

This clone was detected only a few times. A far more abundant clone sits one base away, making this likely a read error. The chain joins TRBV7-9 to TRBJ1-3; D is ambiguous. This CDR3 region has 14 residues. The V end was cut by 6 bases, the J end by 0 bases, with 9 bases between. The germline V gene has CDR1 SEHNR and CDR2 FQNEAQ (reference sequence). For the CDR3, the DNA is TGTGCCAGCAGTTTGTGGTTCTCTGGAAACACCATATATTTT. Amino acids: CASSLWFSGNTIYF.

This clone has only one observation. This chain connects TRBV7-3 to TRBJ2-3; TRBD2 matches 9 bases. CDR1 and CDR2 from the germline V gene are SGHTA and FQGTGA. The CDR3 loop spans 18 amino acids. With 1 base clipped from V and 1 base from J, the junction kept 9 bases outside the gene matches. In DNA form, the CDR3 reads TGTGCCAGCAGCTTAAAGAGGAAACTAGCGGGCCGCACAGATACGCAGTATTTT. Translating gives CASSLKRKLAGRTDTQYF.

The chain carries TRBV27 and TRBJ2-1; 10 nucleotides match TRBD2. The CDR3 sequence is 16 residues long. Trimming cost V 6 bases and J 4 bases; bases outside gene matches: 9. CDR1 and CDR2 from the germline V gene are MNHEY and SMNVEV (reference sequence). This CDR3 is CASRAGGPSGYNEQFF. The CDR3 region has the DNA TGTGCCAGCAGAGCGGGAGGGCCCTCAGGGTACAATGAGCAGTTCTTC.

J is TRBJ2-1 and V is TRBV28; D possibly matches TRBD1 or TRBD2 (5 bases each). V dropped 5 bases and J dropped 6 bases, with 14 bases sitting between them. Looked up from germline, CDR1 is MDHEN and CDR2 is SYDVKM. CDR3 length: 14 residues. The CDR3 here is CASSTAGTVNEQFF. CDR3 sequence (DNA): TGTGCCAGCAGTACCGCCGGGACGGTCAATGAGCAGTTCTTC.

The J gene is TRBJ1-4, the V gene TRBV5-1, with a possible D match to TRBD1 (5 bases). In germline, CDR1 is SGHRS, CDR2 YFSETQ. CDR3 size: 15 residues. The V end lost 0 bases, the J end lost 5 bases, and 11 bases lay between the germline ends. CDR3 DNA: TGCGCCAGCAGCTTGGTTGGGGCCGAGAATGAAAAACTGTTTTTT. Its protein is CASSLVGAENEKLFF.

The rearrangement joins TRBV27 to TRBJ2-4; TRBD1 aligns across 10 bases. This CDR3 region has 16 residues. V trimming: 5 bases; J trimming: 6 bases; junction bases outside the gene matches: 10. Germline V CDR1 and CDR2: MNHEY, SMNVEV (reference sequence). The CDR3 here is CASSPPSGTGVNIQYF. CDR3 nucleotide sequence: TGTGCCAGCAGTCCTCCATCCGGGACAGGGGTAAACATTCAGTACTTC.

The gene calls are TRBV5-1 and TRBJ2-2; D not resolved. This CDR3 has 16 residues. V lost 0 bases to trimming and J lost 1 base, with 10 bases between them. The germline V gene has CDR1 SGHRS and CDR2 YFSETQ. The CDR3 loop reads CASSLAGSGNTGELFF. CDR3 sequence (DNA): TGCGCCAGCAGCTTGGCCGGGTCGGGGAACACCGGGGAGCTGTTTTTT.

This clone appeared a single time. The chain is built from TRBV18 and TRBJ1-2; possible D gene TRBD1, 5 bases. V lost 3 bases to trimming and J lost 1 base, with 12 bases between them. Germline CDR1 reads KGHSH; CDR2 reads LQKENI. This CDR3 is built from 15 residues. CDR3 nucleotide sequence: TGTGCCAGCTCACCCTCGGGGGGTAATAACTATGGCTACACCTTC. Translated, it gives CASSPSGGNNYGYTF.

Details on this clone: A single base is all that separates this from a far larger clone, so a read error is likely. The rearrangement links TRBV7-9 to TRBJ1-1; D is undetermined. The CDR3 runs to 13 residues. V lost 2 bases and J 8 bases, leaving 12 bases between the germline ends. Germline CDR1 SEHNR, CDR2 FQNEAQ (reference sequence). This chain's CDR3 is CASSLLVNQEAFF. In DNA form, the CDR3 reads TGTGCCAGCAGCTTACTGGTAAACCAGGAAGCTTTCTTT.

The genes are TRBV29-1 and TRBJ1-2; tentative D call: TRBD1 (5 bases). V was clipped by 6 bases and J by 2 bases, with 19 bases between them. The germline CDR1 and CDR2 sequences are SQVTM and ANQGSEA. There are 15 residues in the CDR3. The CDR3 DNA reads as TGCAGCGTCCCCCCGGGAGAGGGGAAGAACTATGGCTACACCTTC. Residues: CSVPPGEGKNYGYTF.